The clone carrying this T cell receptor beta chain was seen only a few times. The junction had 17 bases not matched to a gene; V was cut back by 10 bases and J by 4 bases. There are 16 residues in the CDR3. Germline lookup yields CDR1 LNHDA and CDR2 SQIVND (reference sequence). The sample comes from a study of blood T cell repertoires in COVID-19. On the study more broadly: PBMCs, B-cell-depleted T cells, or T cells were the source of the cDNA or gDNA that made up the material.

In the source study's methods: Amplifying reference gene primers gave estimates of nucleated cell counts. The table came from immunoSEQ multiplex PCR; TCRdb's copy has only in-frame clones and leaves some out. The DNA gave D and trimming, while V, J and clone size come from that table. This table has approximately 240,000 clones, about four fifths appearing once. Sample: PBMCs or T cells enriched from blood (not recorded which). This receptor was identified in a woman in her forties with acute COVID-19. This chain connects TRBV19 to TRBJ2-7, with TRBD2 matching over 9 bases. As DNA, the CDR3 is TGTGCCACCACGGATAGTAGCGGGAGCTCTGCTTACGAGCAGTACTTC. Its translation: CATTDSSGSSAYEQYF.